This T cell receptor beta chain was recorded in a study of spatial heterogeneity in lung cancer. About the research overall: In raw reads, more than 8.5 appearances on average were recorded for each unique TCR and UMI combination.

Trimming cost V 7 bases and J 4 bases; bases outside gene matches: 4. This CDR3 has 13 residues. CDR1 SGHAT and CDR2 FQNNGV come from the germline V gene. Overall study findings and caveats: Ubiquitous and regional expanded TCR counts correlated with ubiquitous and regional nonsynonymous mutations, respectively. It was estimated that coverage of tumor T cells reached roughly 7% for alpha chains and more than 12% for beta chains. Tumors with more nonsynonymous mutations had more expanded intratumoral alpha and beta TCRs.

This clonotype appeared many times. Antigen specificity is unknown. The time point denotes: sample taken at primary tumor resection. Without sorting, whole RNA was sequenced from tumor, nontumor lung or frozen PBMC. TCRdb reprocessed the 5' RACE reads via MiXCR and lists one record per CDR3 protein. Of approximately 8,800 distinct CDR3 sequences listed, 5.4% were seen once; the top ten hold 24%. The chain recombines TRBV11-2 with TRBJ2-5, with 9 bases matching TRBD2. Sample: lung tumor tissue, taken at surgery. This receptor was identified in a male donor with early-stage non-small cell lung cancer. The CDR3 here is CASTRGGGETQYF. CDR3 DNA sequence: TGTGCCAGCACCCGCGGGGGGGGAGAGACCCAGTACTTC.